This TCR beta chain was identified in a study of shared clonotypes between healthy human individuals. Assay: immunoSEQ multiplex PCR; the TCRdb copy retains only in-frame clones and omits some. The data show about 1.1 million clones, 60% to 80% seen once. This CDR3 spans 15 amino acids. Germline assignment: CDR1 SGHTA and CDR2 FQGNSA. Trimming took off 5 bases at V and 6 bases at J, with 20 bases between the two ends. The genes are TRBV7-2 and TRBJ2-7; D may be TRBD1 (5 bases). The specimen was memory CD4+ T cells from PBMCs. As to subset: CD45RA-negative fraction. The TCR comes from a man in his late teens or twenties in good health. Some clones in this sample may be carry-over from other donors' samples. The CDR3 reads CASSQGRGLPSEQYF. The CDR3 coding sequence is TGTGCCAGCAGCCAGGGTAGGGGTTTACCCTCCGAGCAGTACTTC. Using reference TRBV7-2 and TRBJ2-7 for the parts outside the CDR3, the full variable domain is GAGVSQSPSNKVTEKGKDVELRCDPISGHTALYWYRQSLGQGLEFLIYFQGNSAPDKSGLPSDRFSAERTGGSVSTLTIQRTQQEDSAVYLCASSQGRGLPSEQYFGPGTRLTVT.